These 4 T cell receptor beta chains were sequenced from one sample in a study of identical twins. Each CDR3 protein is one row after TCRdb ran MiXCR on the 5' RACE reads. The repertoire holds 200,000 to 250,000 distinct CDR3 sequences, with about 11% as singletons. The sample comprised memory T cells sorted from blood. These receptors were obtained from a man in his forties or fifties in good health.

The gene calls are TRBV2 and TRBJ2-7; 9 positions match TRBD1. The germline V gene encodes CDR1 SNHLY and CDR2 FYNNEI. The junction had 16 bases not matched to a gene; V was cut back by 6 bases and J by 4 bases. The CDR3 extends over 17 amino acids. The CDR3 sequence is CASSAPSDRGPFYEQYF. CDR3 bases: TGTGCCAGCAGCGCACCTTCGGACAGGGGTCCTTTTTACGAGCAGTACTTC.

This clonotype was seen repeatedly, ten times or more. The genes are TRBV18 and TRBJ2-7, with 10 bases identical to TRBD1. This CDR3 comprises 14 residues. From germline, CDR1 is KGHSH and CDR2 LQKENI. The trim removed 3 bases at V and 3 bases at J, leaving 2 bases unmatched. Written as DNA, the CDR3 is TGTGCCAGCTCACCCGACAGGGGGCTCTACGAGCAGTACTTC. It encodes CASSPDRGLYEQYF.

In this sample, this clonotype turned up many times. This chain uses TRBV18 with TRBJ1-2, with D hard to call. Trimming took off 3 bases at V and 0 bases at J, with 14 bases between the two ends. The CDR3 spans 16 residues. Germline CDR1 and CDR2: KGHSH and LQKENI. The CDR3 loop reads CASSPTGPQTNYGYTF. The CDR3 bases are TGTGCCAGCTCACCCACCGGGCCGCAGACTAACTATGGCTACACCTTC.

This chain links TRBV6-2 or TRBV6-3 with TRBJ2-7; D not resolved. Germline CDR1 and CDR2: MNHEY and SVGEGT. This CDR3 has 11 amino acids. The V gene lost 5 bases and the J gene lost 6 bases, with 8 bases spanning the gap. CDR3: CASSPNIEQYF. The CDR3, as DNA: TGTGCCAGCAGTCCAAACATCGAGCAGTACTTC.